This TCR beta chain was captured by sequencing in a study of blood T cell repertoires in COVID-19. Study information: From the United States, Italy and Spain came samples of acute and convalescent COVID-19. Sources were T cells, B-cell-depleted T cells, or PBMCs; the material itself was cDNA or gDNA.

Repertoires were generated with immunoSEQ multiplex PCR, while TCRdb's copy carries only in-frame clones and drops some. This sample has 150,000 to 190,000 clones, with roughly 82% found just once. The junction had 2 bases not matched to a gene; V was cut back by 2 bases and J by 5 bases. Germline values: CDR1 MNHEY, CDR2 SVGEGT. The CDR3 contains 14 residues. Sequencing was carried out using peripheral blood. The TCR originated in a woman in her 50s with acute or convalescent COVID-19. V is TRBV6-2 or TRBV6-3 and J is TRBJ2-2; 7 bases match TRBD2. The CDR3 DNA reads as TGTGCCAGCAGTTACGCTAGCGGTACCGGGGAGCTGTTTTTT. This sequence encodes CASSYASGTGELFF.